This T cell receptor (beta chain) was recorded in a study of shared clonotypes between healthy human individuals. CDR3 length: 17 amino acids. The ends were cut back, 1 base at V and 0 bases at J, with 16 bases in the middle. Germline V gene data show CDR1 as SEHNR and CDR2 as FQNEAQ (reference sequence). Source study methods: ImmunoSEQ output lacked quality scores and full-length reads, limiting matched filtering. The table came from immunoSEQ multiplex PCR; TCRdb's copy has only in-frame clones and leaves some out. V and J calls plus clone size are reproduced from that table; the DNA served to infer D and trimming. The sample carries 2 million to 2.5 million clones, about 92% recorded once. Only CD45RO-negative cells positively selected for CCR7 counted as naive CD8 cells, so terminally differentiated effector memory CD45RA+ cells were excluded. This clone was observed a handful of times.

The rearrangement uses TRBV7-9 and TRBJ2-7; TRBD1 or TRBD2 may be the D gene (5 bases each). This sequence originates from a man aged 18-30 years in good health. Some clones in this sample may be carry-over from other donors' samples. The material sequenced was naive CD8+ T cells from PBMCs. As DNA, the CDR3 is TGTGCCAGCAGCTTAGGGGGCGAGGGGCCGCACTCCTACGAGCAGTACTTC. It codes for CASSLGGEGPHSYEQYF.